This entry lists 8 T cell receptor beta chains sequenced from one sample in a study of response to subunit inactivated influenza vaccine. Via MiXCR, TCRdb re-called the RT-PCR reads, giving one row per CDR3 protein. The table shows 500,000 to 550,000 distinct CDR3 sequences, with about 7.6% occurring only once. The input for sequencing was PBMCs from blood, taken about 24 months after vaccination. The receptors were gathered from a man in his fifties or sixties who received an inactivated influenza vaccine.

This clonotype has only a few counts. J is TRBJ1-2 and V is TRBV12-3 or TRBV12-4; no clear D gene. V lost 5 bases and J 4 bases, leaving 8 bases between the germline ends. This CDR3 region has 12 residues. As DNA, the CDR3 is TGTGCCAGCAGTCGGTCCTCCTATGGCTACACCTTC. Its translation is CASSRSSYGYTF.

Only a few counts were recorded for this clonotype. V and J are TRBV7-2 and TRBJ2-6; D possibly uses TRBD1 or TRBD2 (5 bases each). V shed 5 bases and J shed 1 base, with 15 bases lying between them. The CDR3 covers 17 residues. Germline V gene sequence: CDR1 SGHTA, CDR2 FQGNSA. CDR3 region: CASSATGTRSGANVLTF. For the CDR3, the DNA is TGTGCCAGCAGCGCGACCGGGACCAGATCTGGGGCCAACGTCCTGACTTTC.

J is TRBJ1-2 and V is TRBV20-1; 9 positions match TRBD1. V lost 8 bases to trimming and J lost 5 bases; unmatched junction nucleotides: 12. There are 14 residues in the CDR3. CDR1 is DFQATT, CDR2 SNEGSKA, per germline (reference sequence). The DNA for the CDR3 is TGCAGTACCTCCGGGACAGGGATTTATTATGGCTACACCTTC. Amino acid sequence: CSTSGTGIYYGYTF.

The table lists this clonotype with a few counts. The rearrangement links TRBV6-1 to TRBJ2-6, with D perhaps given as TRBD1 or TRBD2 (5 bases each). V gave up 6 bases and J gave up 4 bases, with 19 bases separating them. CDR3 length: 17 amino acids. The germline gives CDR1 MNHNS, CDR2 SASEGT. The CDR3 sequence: CASRTHKGDPGANVLTF. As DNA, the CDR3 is TGTGCCAGCAGAACACATAAAGGGGACCCCGGGGCCAACGTCCTGACTTTC.

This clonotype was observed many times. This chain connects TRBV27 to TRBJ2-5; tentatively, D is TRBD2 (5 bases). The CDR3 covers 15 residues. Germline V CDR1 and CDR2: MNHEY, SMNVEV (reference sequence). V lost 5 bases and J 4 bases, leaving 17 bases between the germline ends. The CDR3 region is CASSPTSAGLETQYF. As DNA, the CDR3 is TGTGCCAGCAGTCCCACCAGTGCGGGTTTAGAGACCCAGTACTTC.

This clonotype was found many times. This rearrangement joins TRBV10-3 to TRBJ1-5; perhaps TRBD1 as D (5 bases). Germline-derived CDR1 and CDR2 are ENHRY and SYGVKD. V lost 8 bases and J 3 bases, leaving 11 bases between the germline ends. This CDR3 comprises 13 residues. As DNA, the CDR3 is TGTGCCATCCAGAGGGGTCCCAATCAGCCCCAGCATTTT. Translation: CAIQRGPNQPQHF.

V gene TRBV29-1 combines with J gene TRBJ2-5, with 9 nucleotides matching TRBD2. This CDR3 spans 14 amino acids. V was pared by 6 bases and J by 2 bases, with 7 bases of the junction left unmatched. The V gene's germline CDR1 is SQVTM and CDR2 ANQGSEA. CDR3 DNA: TGCAGCGTGTCGCTAGCGGGACAACAAGAGACCCAGTACTTC. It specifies CSVSLAGQQETQYF.

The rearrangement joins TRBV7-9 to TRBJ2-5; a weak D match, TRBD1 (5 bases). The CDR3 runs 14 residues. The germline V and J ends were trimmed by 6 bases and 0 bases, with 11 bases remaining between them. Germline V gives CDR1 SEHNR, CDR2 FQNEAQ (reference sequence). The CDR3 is CASSRPGNQETQYF. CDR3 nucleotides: TGTGCCAGCAGTCGGCCAGGGAACCAAGAGACCCAGTACTTC.